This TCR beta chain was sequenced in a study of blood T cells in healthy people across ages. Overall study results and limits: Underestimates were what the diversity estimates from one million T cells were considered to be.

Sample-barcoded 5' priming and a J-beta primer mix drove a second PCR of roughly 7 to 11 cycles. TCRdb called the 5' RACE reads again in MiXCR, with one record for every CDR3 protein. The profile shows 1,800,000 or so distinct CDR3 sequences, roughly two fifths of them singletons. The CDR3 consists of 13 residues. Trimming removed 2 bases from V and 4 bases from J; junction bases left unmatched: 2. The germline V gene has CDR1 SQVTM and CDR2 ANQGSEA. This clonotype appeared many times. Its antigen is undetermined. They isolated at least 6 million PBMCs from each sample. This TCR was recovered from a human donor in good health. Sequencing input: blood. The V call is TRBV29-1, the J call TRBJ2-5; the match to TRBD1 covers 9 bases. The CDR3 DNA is TGCAGCGTTGAACGGACAGGGGTAGAGACCCAGTACTTC. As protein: CSVERTGVETQYF.